This T cell receptor (beta chain) was recorded in a study of radiotherapy plus CTLA-4 blockade in lung cancer. Study background: Across the patients, objective responses occurred in 18%, and disease control in roughly 31%.

TCRdb keeps only in-frame clones here, not all; method: immunoSEQ multiplex PCR. Of fewer than 35,000 clones in the sample, 70% to 80% were seen once. In this sample, this clone turned up a few times. Germline V gives CDR1 MDHEN, CDR2 SYDVKM. The CDR3 runs to 16 residues. V shed 5 bases and J shed 0 bases, with 13 bases lying between them. The sequence was collected from a human donor with non-small cell lung cancer that progressed on radiotherapy plus ipilimumab. The sample in question was peripheral blood, obtained from a patient treated with radiotherapy plus ipilimumab. The J gene is TRBJ2-2, the V gene TRBV28; D is unclear. DNA of the CDR3: TGTGCCAGCAGTCCAGTCCGACTTCCGAACACCGGGGAGCTGTTTTTT. The encoded protein is CASSPVRLPNTGELFF.